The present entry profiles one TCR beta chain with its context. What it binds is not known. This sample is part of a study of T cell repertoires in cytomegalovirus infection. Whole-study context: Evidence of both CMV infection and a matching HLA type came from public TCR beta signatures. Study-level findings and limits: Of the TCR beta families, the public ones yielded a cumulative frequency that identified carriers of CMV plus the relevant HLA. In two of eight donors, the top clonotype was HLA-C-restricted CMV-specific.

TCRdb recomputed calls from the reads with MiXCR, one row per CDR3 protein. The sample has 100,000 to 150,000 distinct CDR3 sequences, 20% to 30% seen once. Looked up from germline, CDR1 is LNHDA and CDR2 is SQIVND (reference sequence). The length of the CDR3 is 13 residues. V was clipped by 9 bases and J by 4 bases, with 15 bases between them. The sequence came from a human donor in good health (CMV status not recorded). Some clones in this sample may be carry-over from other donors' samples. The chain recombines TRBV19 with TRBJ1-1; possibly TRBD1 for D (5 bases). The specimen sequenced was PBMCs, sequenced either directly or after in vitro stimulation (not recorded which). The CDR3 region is CASGALVVTEAFF. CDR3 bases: TGTGCCAGCGGGGCTCTAGTGGTCACTGAAGCTTTCTTT.